The 15 T cell receptor beta chains presented below share a single source sample, sequenced in a study of blood T cell repertoires in COVID-19. This table comes from immunoSEQ multiplex PCR, and its TCRdb copy is limited to in-frame clones, with some not included. This table holds under 110,000 clones, over 70% found once. The sequenced material came from peripheral blood. The receptors stem from a human donor with acute or convalescent COVID-19. The donor label of this sample is uncertain.

The J gene is TRBJ2-1, the V gene TRBV3-1 (or the pseudogene TRBV3-2); TRBD1 agrees at 7 bases. With 3 bases clipped from V and 6 bases from J, the junction kept 2 bases outside the gene matches. The CDR3 runs 13 residues. Germline lookup yields CDR1 LGHDT and CDR2 YNNKEL (reference sequence). CDR3 DNA sequence: TGTGCCAGCAGCCAGAACAGGGGCAATGAGCAGTTCTTC. Amino acid sequence: CASSQNRGNEQFF.

The chain employs TRBV24-1 and TRBJ2-2; D gene unclear. Per the germline V gene, CDR1 is KGHDR and CDR2 is SFDVKD. CDR3 length: 16 amino acids. Trimming removed 2 bases at V and 3 bases at J, with 12 bases between. CDR3 bases: TGTGCCACCAGTGATTGGTCCGGGTTTGACACCGGGGAGCTGTTTTTT. It specifies CATSDWSGFDTGELFF.

With respect to this clone: A junction end diverges from the germline sequence, so it may reflect a read error. The V and J genes are TRBV6-5 and TRBJ1-5; 9 bases fit TRBD1. The germline V gene has CDR1 MNHEY and CDR2 SVGAGI. CDR3 length: 16 amino acids. This chain's CDR3 is CASSYSGQGSSQPQHF. For the CDR3, the DNA is TGTGCCAGCAGTTACTCGGGACAGGGTAGCAGTCAGCCCCAGCATTTT.

This clone was picked up a small number of times. This sequence joins TRBV30 and TRBJ2-2; a weak D match, TRBD1 (5 bases). The V gene's germline CDR1 is GTSNPN and CDR2 SVGIG (reference sequence). This CDR3 has 15 residues. V was shortened by 0 bases and J by 6 bases, with 14 bases between the two germline ends. DNA of the CDR3: TGTGCCTGGAGTGTTCGGACACGCAGTTCCGGGGAGCTGTTTTTT. It is translated as CAWSVRTRSSGELFF.

The rearrangement joins TRBV6-1 to TRBJ1-2, with 8 bases aligning to TRBD1. CDR1 and CDR2 (germline): MNHNS, SASEGT. The CDR3 has 12 amino acids. The trim removed 3 bases at V and 8 bases at J, leaving 2 bases unmatched. CDR3 loop: CASSDGQGGYTF. CDR3 sequence (DNA): TGTGCCAGCAGTGATGGACAGGGAGGCTACACCTTC.

This clone was detected once. The chain combines TRBV30 with TRBJ2-1; TRBD2 is a possible D gene (5 bases). Germline V gene sequence: CDR1 GTSNPN, CDR2 SVGIG (reference sequence). V gave up 3 bases and J gave up 10 bases, with 19 bases separating them. CDR3 length: 14 amino acids. The chain's CDR3 is CAWRSGVPGGEQFF. CDR3 nucleotide sequence: TGTGCCTGGAGATCCGGGGTCCCGGGTGGCGAGCAGTTCTTC.

The chain combines TRBV18 with TRBJ1-1; D uncertain. The CDR3 loop spans 15 amino acids. Looked up from germline, CDR1 is KGHSH and CDR2 is LQKENI. The V end lost 3 bases, the J end lost 5 bases, and 16 bases lay between the germline ends. CDR3 DNA: TGTGCCAGCTCACCCACTCGGGGAGAGAGAACTGAAGCTTTCTTT. It translates to CASSPTRGERTEAFF.

The gene calls are TRBV28 and TRBJ2-7; 12 bases are a match to TRBD1. The germline V gene encodes CDR1 MDHEN and CDR2 SYDVKM. This CDR3 is built from 15 residues. V dropped 6 bases and J dropped 5; count of bases not matched to a gene: 8. The CDR3 nucleotides are TGTGCCAGCAGCCCCCCGGGACAGGGGGCGGACGAGCAGTACGTC. Residues: CASSPPGQGADEQYV.

This rearrangement joins TRBV2 to TRBJ2-7, with 8 bases identical to TRBD1. Germline V gene lookup returns CDR1 SNHLY and CDR2 FYNNEI. The V segment lost 6 bases and the J segment 2 bases; nucleotides outside the gene matches: 6. The CDR3 is 14 amino acids. DNA for the CDR3: TGTGCCAGCAGGACACAGGGGGAGACCTACGAGCAGTACTTC. Amino acid sequence: CASRTQGETYEQYF.

The chain carries TRBV2 and TRBJ2-7, with TRBD2 as a possible D gene (6 bases). The CDR3 has 14 amino acids. CDR1 SNHLY and CDR2 FYNNEI come from the germline V gene. The V end lost 9 bases, the J end lost 5 bases, and 20 bases lay between the germline ends. CDR3 sequence: CASGGGRVFNEQYF. Here the CDR3 DNA reads TGTGCCAGTGGGGGAGGCAGGGTCTTCAACGAGCAGTACTTC.

J is TRBJ2-5 and V is TRBV5-6; 8 nucleotides align to TRBD2. CDR3 length: 15 residues. CDR1 and CDR2 (germline): SGHDT, YYEEEE. V shed 4 bases, J shed 6 bases, and the junction held 11 bases outside the gene matches. The DNA for the CDR3 is TGTGCCAGCAGCCCCCGTCTAGCGGGCACCAAGACCCAGTACTTC. This sequence encodes CASSPRLAGTKTQYF.

The genes are TRBV19 and TRBJ1-2; no clear D. CDR1 is LNHDA, CDR2 SQIVND, per germline (reference sequence). The CDR3 has 13 amino acids. V gave up 1 base and J gave up 8 bases, with 11 bases separating them. CDR3 in amino acids: CASSIAQSRGYTF. For the CDR3, the DNA is TGTGCCAGTAGTATAGCCCAGTCTAGGGGCTACACCTTC.

This clone was picked up a small number of times. The chain carries TRBV30 and TRBJ1-2; D gene ambiguous. The V end lost 6 bases, the J end lost 4 bases, and 12 bases lay between the germline ends. The CDR3 has 12 residues. Germline assignment: CDR1 GTSNPN and CDR2 SVGIG (reference sequence). CDR3 in DNA: TGTGCCTGCACACGAGGTCCCTATGGCTACACCTTC. Translation: CACTRGPYGYTF.

This clone was counted between two and nine times. This chain uses TRBV5-5 with TRBJ1-6; 9 bases agree with TRBD1. In germline, CDR1 is SGHKS, CDR2 YYEKEE (reference sequence). V shed 5 bases and J 10 bases; nucleotides not matched to a gene: 7. The CDR3 is made up of 14 amino acids. The CDR3 here is CASRPTGGASPLHF. CDR3 DNA: TGTGCCAGCAGGCCGACAGGGGGGGCCTCACCCCTCCACTTT.

The V call is TRBV2, the J call TRBJ2-3; TRBD1 aligns across 11 bases. The CDR3 extends over 14 amino acids. Germline V gives CDR1 SNHLY, CDR2 FYNNEI. Losses at the gene ends were 5 bases for V and 7 bases for J; bases not matched to a gene: 5. CDR3 in amino acids: CASSLGQGAHTQYF. The CDR3 nucleotides are TGTGCCAGCAGTCTCGGACAGGGGGCACATACGCAGTATTTT.